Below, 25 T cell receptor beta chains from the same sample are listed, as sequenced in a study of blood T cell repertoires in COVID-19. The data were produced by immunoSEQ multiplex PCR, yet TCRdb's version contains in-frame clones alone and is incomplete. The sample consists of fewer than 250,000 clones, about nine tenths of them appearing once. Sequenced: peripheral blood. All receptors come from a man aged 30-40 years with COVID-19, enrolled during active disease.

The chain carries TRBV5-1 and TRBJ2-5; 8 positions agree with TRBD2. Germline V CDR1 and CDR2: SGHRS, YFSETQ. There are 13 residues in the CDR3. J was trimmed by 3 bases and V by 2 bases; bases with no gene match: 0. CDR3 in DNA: TGCGCCAGCAGCTTCGGGGGGGAAGAGACCCAGTACTTC. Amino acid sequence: CASSFGGEETQYF.

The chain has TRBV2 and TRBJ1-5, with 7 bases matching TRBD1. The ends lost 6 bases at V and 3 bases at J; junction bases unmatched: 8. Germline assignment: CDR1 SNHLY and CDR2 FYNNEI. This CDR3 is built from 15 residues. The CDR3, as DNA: TGTGCCAGCAGCCTACAGGGGAGTCTCAATCAGCCCCAGCATTTT. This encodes CASSLQGSLNQPQHF.

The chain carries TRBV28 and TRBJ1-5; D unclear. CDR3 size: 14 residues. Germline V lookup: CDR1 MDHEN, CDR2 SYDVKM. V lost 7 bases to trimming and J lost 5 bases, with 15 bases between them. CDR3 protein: CASTLPREDQPQHF. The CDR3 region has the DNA TGTGCCAGCACCCTCCCGAGGGAGGATCAGCCCCAGCATTTT.

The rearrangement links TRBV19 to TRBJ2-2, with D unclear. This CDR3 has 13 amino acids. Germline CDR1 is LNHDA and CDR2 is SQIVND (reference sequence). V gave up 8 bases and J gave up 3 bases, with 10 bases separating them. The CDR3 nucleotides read TGTGCCAGTCGCGACACGGACACCGGGGAGCTGTTTTTT. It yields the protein CASRDTDTGELFF. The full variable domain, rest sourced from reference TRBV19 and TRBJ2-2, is DGGITQSPKYLFRKEGQNVTLSCEQNLNHDAMYWYRQDPGQGLRLIYYSQIVNDFQKGDIAEGYSVSREKKESFPLTVTSAQKNPTAFYLCASRDTDTGELFFGEGSRLTVL.

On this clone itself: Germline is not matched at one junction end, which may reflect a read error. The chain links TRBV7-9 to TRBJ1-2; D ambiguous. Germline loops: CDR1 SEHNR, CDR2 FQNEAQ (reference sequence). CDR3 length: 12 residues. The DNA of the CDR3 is TGTGCCAGCAGCCCCCCCCAGAGGGCCCTTCTCTTC. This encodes CASSPPQRALLF.

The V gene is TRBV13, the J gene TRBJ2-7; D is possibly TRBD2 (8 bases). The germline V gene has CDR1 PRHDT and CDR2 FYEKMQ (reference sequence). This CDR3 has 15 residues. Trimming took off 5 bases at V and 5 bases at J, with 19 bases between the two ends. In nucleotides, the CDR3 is TGTGCCAGCAGCCGCAGGGGGACTAGTAACGACGAGCAGTACTTC. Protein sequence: CASSRRGTSNDEQYF.

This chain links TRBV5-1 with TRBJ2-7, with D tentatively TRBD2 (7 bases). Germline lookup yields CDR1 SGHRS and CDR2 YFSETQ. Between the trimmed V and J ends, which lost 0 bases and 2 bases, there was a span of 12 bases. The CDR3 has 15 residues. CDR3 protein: CASSLGAGATYEQYF. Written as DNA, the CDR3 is TGCGCCAGCAGCTTGGGGGCGGGGGCCACCTACGAGCAGTACTTC.

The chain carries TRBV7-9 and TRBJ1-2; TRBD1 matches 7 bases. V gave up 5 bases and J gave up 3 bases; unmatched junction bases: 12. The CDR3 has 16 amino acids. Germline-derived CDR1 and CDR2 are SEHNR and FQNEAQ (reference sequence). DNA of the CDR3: TGTGCCAGCAGCCCGGGGGAAACAGGGGAGGACTATGGCTACACCTTC. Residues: CASSPGETGEDYGYTF.

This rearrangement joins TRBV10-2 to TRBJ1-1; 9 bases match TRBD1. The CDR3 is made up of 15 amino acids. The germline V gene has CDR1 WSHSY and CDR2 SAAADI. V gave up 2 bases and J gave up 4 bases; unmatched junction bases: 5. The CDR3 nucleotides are TGCGCCAGCAGTGAGCCTGGGACAGGGATCACTGAAGCTTTCTTT. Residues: CASSEPGTGITEAFF.

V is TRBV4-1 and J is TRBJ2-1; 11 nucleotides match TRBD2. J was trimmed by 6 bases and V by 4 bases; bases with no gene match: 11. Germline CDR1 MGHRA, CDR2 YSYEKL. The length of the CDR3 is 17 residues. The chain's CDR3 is CASSLLPLAGAVNEQFF. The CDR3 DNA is TGCGCCAGCAGCCTTCTACCACTAGCGGGGGCGGTCAATGAGCAGTTCTTC.

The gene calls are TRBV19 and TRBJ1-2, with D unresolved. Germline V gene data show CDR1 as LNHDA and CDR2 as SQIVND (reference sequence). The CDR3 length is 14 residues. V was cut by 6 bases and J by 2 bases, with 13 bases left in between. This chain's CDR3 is CASRTREGNYGYTF. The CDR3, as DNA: TGTGCCAGTAGAACGAGGGAGGGCAACTATGGCTACACCTTC.

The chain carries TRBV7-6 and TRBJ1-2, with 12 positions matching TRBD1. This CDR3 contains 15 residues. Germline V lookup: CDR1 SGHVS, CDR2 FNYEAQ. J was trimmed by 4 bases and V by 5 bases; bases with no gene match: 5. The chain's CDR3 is CASSEGQGAVYGYTF. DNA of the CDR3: TGTGCCAGCAGCGAGGGACAGGGGGCGGTCTATGGCTACACCTTC.

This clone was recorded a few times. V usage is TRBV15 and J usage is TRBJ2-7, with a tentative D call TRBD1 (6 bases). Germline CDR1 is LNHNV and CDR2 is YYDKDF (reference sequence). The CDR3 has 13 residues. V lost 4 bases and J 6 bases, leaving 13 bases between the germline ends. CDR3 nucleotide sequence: TGTGCCACCAGCAACCCACAGGGACGCGAGCAGTACTTC. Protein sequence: CATSNPQGREQYF.

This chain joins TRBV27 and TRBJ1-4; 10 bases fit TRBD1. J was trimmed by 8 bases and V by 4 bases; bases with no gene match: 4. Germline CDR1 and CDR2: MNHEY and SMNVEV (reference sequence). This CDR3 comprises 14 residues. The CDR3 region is CASSSGQGGEKLFF. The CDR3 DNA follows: TGTGCCAGCAGTTCCGGACAGGGGGGAGAAAAACTGTTTTTT.

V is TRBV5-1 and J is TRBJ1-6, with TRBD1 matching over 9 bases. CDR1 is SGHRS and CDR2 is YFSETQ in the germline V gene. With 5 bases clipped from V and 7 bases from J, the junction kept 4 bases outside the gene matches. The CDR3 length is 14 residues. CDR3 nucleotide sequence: TGCGCCAGCAGATCGGGACAGGGAAATTCACCCCTCCACTTT. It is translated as CASRSGQGNSPLHF.

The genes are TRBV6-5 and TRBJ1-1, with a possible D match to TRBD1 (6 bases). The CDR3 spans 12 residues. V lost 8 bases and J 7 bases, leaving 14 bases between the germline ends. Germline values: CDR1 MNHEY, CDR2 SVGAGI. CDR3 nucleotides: TGTGCCAGCTTAACAGGGTCAGGTGAAGCTTTCTTT. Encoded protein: CASLTGSGEAFF.

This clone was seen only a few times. CDR3 loop: CASSVAGMNTEAFF. The CDR3 DNA reads TGTGCCAGCAGCGTAGCAGGGATGAACACTGAAGCTTTCTTT. This chain links TRBV9 with TRBJ1-1; D is perhaps TRBD1 (5 bases). In germline, CDR1 is SGDLS, CDR2 YYNGEE. The CDR3 sequence is 14 residues long. V was clipped by 0 bases and J by 0 bases, with 6 bases between them.

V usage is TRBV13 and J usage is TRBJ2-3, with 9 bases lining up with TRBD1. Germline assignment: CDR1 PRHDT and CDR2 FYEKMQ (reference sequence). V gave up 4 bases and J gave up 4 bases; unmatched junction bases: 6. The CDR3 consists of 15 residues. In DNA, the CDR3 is TGTGCCAGCAGCTCCGGACAGGGGAGCCCAGATACGCAGTATTTT. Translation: CASSSGQGSPDTQYF.

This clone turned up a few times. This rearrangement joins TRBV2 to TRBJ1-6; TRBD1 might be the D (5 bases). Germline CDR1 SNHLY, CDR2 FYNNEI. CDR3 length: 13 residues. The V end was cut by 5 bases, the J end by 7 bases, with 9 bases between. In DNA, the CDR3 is TGTGCCAGCAGTCAAGGGGAGAATTCACCCCTCCACTTT. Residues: CASSQGENSPLHF.

CDR3 loop: CASIGQVSYGYTF. For the CDR3, the DNA is TGTGCCAGCATAGGACAGGTAAGCTATGGCTACACCTTC. V and J are TRBV12-3 or TRBV12-4 and TRBJ1-2; TRBD1 matches at 7 bases. Trimming removed 7 bases from V and 4 bases from J; junction bases left unmatched: 6. The CDR3 sequence is 13 residues long.

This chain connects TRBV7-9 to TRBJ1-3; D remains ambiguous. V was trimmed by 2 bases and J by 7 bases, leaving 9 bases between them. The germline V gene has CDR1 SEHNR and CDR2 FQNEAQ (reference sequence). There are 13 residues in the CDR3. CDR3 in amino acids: CASSLLLRNTIYF. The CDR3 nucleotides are TGTGCCAGCAGCTTATTGTTGAGGAACACCATATATTTT.

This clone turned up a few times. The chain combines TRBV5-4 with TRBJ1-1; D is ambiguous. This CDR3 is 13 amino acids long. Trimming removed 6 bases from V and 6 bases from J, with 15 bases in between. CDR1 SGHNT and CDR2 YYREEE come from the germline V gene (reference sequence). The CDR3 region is CASTPHLGAEAFF. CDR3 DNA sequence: TGTGCCAGCACACCCCACCTAGGAGCTGAAGCTTTCTTT.

The CDR3: CASSLKDSAPETQYF. CDR3 in DNA: TGTGCCAGCAGCTTAAAGGACAGTGCCCCGGAGACCCAGTACTTC. This rearrangement joins TRBV9 to TRBJ2-5; tentative D call: TRBD1 (6 bases). The CDR3 loop spans 15 amino acids. Trimming pared 4 bases from V and 5 bases from J, leaving 18 bases between. The germline gives CDR1 SGDLS, CDR2 YYNGEE.

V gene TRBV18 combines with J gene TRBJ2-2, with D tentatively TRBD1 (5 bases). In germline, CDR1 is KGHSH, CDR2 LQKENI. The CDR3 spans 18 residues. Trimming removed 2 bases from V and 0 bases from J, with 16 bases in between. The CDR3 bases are TGTGCCAGCTCACCATTCAGCAGGGTGAACGCGAACACCGGGGAGCTGTTTTTT. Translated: CASSPFSRVNANTGELFF.

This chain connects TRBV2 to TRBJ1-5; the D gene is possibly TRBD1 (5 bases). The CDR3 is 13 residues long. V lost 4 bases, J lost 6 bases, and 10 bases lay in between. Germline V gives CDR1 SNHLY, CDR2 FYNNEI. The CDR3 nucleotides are TGTGCCAGCAGTGGGGGCCCGAGTCAGCCCCAGCATTTT. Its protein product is CASSGGPSQPQHF.